The 21 T cell receptor beta chains presented below share a single source sample, sequenced in a study of blood T cell repertoires in COVID-19. The repertoire was sequenced with immunoSEQ multiplex PCR; TCRdb's copy has only in-frame clones and lacks some. The sample lists over 200,000 clones, about 90% seen once, with 3% in the top ten. Specimen: peripheral blood. The origin of the receptors is a woman aged 25-40 years who had recovered from COVID-19.

V is TRBV7-2 and J is TRBJ1-1; 7 bases map to TRBD1. CDR3 size: 16 residues. Germline CDR1 and CDR2: SGHTA and FQGNSA. The V segment lost 4 bases and the J segment 10 bases; nucleotides outside the gene matches: 18. Written as DNA, the CDR3 is TGTGCCAGCAGCTCCCCGACAGGGTTAGGCCGAAACAGAGCTTTCTTT. Residues: CASSSPTGLGRNRAFF.

V gene TRBV7-3 combines with J gene TRBJ2-1, with TRBD1 matching over 8 bases. The CDR3 contains 15 residues. Unmatched junction bases numbered 5, after V lost 5 bases and J lost 2 bases. Germline CDR1 reads SGHTA; CDR2 reads FQGTGA. In nucleotides, the CDR3 is TGTGCCAGCAGCACCGGACAGGGTGCCTACAATGAGCAGTTCTTC. Amino acid sequence: CASSTGQGAYNEQFF. The full variable domain, rest sourced from reference TRBV7-3 and TRBJ2-1, is GAGVSQTPSNKVTEKGKYVELRCDPISGHTALYWYRQSLGQGPEFLIYFQGTGAADDSGLPNDRFFAVRPEGSVSTLKIQRTERGDSAVYLCASSTGQGAYNEQFFGPGTRLTVL.

CDR3 residues: CASSIVPRYEQYF. CDR3 nucleotide sequence: TGTGCCAGTAGTATAGTCCCCAGGTACGAGCAGTACTTC. The rearrangement joins TRBV19 to TRBJ2-7; D unclear. This CDR3 has 13 amino acids. Germline lookup yields CDR1 LNHDA and CDR2 SQIVND (reference sequence). The ends were cut back, 1 base at V and 4 bases at J, with 8 bases in the middle.

The CDR3 DNA is TGTGCCAGCAGCCATGATGACAGGGGCGGAGATACGCAGTATTTT. Residues: CASSHDDRGGDTQYF. The V call is TRBV3-1 (or the pseudogene TRBV3-2), the J call TRBJ2-3; 8 positions agree with TRBD1. The length of the CDR3 is 15 residues. Looked up from germline, CDR1 is LGHDT and CDR2 is YNNKEL (reference sequence). Trimming cost V 3 bases and J 5 bases; bases outside gene matches: 7.

The chain couples TRBV6-2 or TRBV6-3 to TRBJ2-1, with D perhaps matching TRBD2 (7 bases). The V end was cut by 2 bases, the J end by 4 bases, with 9 bases between. Germline V lookup: CDR1 MNHEY, CDR2 SVGEGT. This CDR3 comprises 14 residues. The CDR3 DNA reads as TGTGCCAGCAGTTACAGGGGGGGGTACAATGAGCAGTTCTTC. It is translated as CASSYRGGYNEQFF.

The chain uses TRBV11-3 and TRBJ2-7; 7 bases fit TRBD2. V shed 4 bases, J shed 3 bases, and the junction held 12 bases outside the gene matches. There are 16 residues in the CDR3. CDR1 and CDR2 from the germline V gene are SGHNT and YENEEA. The CDR3 protein is CASSSSAGVPDYEQYF. CDR3 DNA sequence: TGTGCCAGCAGCTCCTCGGCGGGGGTTCCCGACTACGAGCAGTACTTC.

This rearrangement joins TRBV5-4 to TRBJ2-7, with TRBD1 identical over 7 bases. Trimming took 4 bases from V and 2 from J; bases not matched to a gene: 18. The CDR3 sequence is 18 residues long. Germline CDR1 reads SGHNT; CDR2 reads YYREEE (reference sequence). This CDR3 is CASSKAYWTGDYTYEQYF. CDR3 DNA sequence: TGTGCCAGCAGCAAAGCTTACTGGACAGGCGACTATACCTACGAGCAGTACTTC.

V and J are TRBV29-1 and TRBJ1-2; tentatively, D is TRBD1 (5 bases). The length of the CDR3 is 13 residues. Deletions cut 3 bases from V and 3 bases from J, with 11 bases between. Germline V gene sequence: CDR1 SQVTM, CDR2 ANQGSEA. CDR3 nucleotide sequence: TGCAGCGTTGAGACAGTGGGTCACTATGGCTACACCTTC. It is translated as CSVETVGHYGYTF.

The chain couples TRBV11-2 to TRBJ2-7; D not certain. The CDR3 has 12 residues. Trimming pared 4 bases from V and 9 bases from J, leaving 13 bases between. CDR1 SGHAT and CDR2 FQNNGV come from the germline V gene. The CDR3 bases are TGTGCCAGCAGCTCCCCCCTTGGCGGGCAGTACTTC. This encodes CASSSPLGGQYF.

This chain connects TRBV9 to TRBJ2-7; possibly TRBD1 for D (6 bases). The germline V gene encodes CDR1 SGDLS and CDR2 YYNGEE. This CDR3 contains 15 residues. V was clipped by 0 bases and J by 4 bases, with 14 bases between them. DNA of the CDR3: TGTGCCAGCAGCGTAGAGTCTGGGGGCGGGTACGAGCAGTACTTC. Amino acids: CASSVESGGGYEQYF.

This chain uses TRBV7-3 with TRBJ2-3; 7 bases are a match to TRBD1. The CDR3 contains 14 residues. Germline V gives CDR1 SGHTA, CDR2 FQGTGA. V dropped 5 bases and J dropped 0; count of bases not matched to a gene: 2. CDR3 loop: CASSPTGSTDTQYF. In DNA, the CDR3 is TGTGCCAGCAGCCCGACAGGGAGCACAGATACGCAGTATTTT.

J is TRBJ2-7 and V is TRBV5-6, with TRBD1 matching over 9 bases. The CDR3 consists of 14 residues. Germline trimming cut 3 bases from V and 4 bases from J; bases unmatched to any gene: 5. Germline V gene data show CDR1 as SGHDT and CDR2 as YYEEEE. The CDR3 spells CASSWGTGIYEQYF. In DNA form, the CDR3 reads TGTGCCAGCAGCTGGGGGACAGGGATATACGAGCAGTACTTC.

The V and J genes are TRBV6-5 and TRBJ2-1, with 8 bases aligning to TRBD2. Trimming at V came to 10 bases and at J to 2 bases, leaving 7 bases not matched to a gene. The length of the CDR3 is 14 residues. Germline CDR1 reads MNHEY; CDR2 reads SVGAGI. The CDR3 region is CATSGGGAYNEQFF. The CDR3 DNA is TGTGCCACCTCGGGAGGGGGGGCCTACAATGAGCAGTTCTTC.

The genes are TRBV6-1 and TRBJ2-2, with D possibly matching TRBD2 (6 bases). There are 15 residues in the CDR3. The V gene's germline CDR1 is MNHNS and CDR2 SASEGT. Trimming removed 2 bases at V and 6 bases at J, with 13 bases between. The CDR3 coding sequence is TGTGCCAGCAGTGAACGGGGGTCGTGGCCCGGGGAGCTGTTTTTT. Its translation: CASSERGSWPGELFF.

The chain employs TRBV5-6 and TRBJ1-2, with 8 bases aligning to TRBD1. CDR3 length: 15 residues. The J segment lost 1 base and the V segment lost 3 bases, leaving 5 bases of the junction unmatched. Germline loops: CDR1 SGHDT, CDR2 YYEEEE. The CDR3 DNA follows: TGTGCCAGCAGCTACGGGGGACAGGTTAACTATGGCTACACCTTC. It is translated as CASSYGGQVNYGYTF.

A word on this clone: In the same sample, other DNA sequences code for this CDR3. J is TRBJ1-2 and V is TRBV7-9; D remains unclear. V lost 1 base, J lost 7 bases, and 4 bases lay in between. CDR1 and CDR2 from the germline V gene are SEHNR and FQNEAQ (reference sequence). The CDR3 is 11 amino acids. CDR3 nucleotide sequence: TGTGCCAGCAGCTTAGGTCGTGGCTACACCTTC. This sequence encodes CASSLGRGYTF.

The chain combines TRBV19 with TRBJ2-2, with D possibly TRBD2 on 6 matching bases. This CDR3 has 13 amino acids. Trimming shortened V by 4 bases and J by 7 bases, and 10 bases separated the two germline ends. The germline CDR1 and CDR2 sequences are LNHDA and SQIVND (reference sequence). CDR3 amino acids: CASSTRERGELFF. Written as DNA, the CDR3 is TGTGCCAGTAGTACCCGGGAGCGCGGGGAGCTGTTTTTT. The whole variable domain, filled in from reference TRBV19 and TRBJ2-2, reads DGGITQSPKYLFRKEGQNVTLSCEQNLNHDAMYWYRQDPGQGLRLIYYSQIVNDFQKGDIAEGYSVSREKKESFPLTVTSAQKNPTAFYLCASSTRERGELFFGEGSRLTVL.

This clone showed up just a few times. The genes are TRBV7-9 and TRBJ1-1; 8 positions agree with TRBD1. This CDR3 comprises 14 residues. The junction had 6 bases not matched to a gene; V was cut back by 5 bases and J by 4 bases. Germline loops: CDR1 SEHNR, CDR2 FQNEAQ (reference sequence). Written as DNA, the CDR3 is TGTGCCAGCAGCCGACAGGGGCTCGGCACTGAAGCTTTCTTT. It encodes CASSRQGLGTEAFF.

J is TRBJ1-2 and V is TRBV20-1; D gene ambiguous. The V end was cut by 3 bases, the J end by 4 bases, with 12 bases between. The CDR3 spans 13 residues. Per the germline V gene, CDR1 is DFQATT and CDR2 is SNEGSKA (reference sequence). The CDR3 nucleotides are TGCAGTGCTAGTGGCTCCCCGGGCTATGGCTACACCTTC. Protein: CSASGSPGYGYTF.

This sequence joins TRBV3-1 (or the pseudogene TRBV3-2) and TRBJ2-2; D might be TRBD2 (6 bases). CDR1 is LGHDT and CDR2 is YNNKEL in the germline V gene (reference sequence). V dropped 1 base and J dropped 0 bases, with 15 bases sitting between them. The CDR3 consists of 18 residues. CDR3 nucleotides: TGTGCCAGCAGCCAAGGCCTCGGCGGGGCTCCGAACACCGGGGAGCTGTTTTTT. This encodes CASSQGLGGAPNTGELFF.

This clone was counted a few times. The chain recombines TRBV29-1 with TRBJ1-1; the D gene is possibly TRBD1 (5 bases). The V gene's germline CDR1 is SQVTM and CDR2 ANQGSEA. The V gene lost 4 bases and the J gene lost 5 bases, with 8 bases spanning the gap. The CDR3 is 11 residues long. This CDR3 reads CSVGRATEAFF. The CDR3, as DNA: TGCAGCGTTGGCAGGGCAACTGAAGCTTTCTTT. Drawing the rest from reference TRBV29-1 and TRBJ1-1, the complete variable domain is SAVISQKPSRDICQRGTSLTIQCQVDSQVTMMFWYRQQPGQSLTLIATANQGSEATYESGFVIDKFPISRPNLTFSTLTVSNMSPEDSSIYLCSVGRATEAFFGQGTRLTVV.